The source of this TCR beta chain is a study of blood T cell repertoires in COVID-19. As for the study in general: PBMCs, B-cell-depleted T cells, or T cells were the source of the cDNA or gDNA that made up the material.

Germline CDR1 reads LGHDT; CDR2 reads YNNKEL (reference sequence). This CDR3 spans 16 amino acids. V gave up 0 bases and J gave up 10 bases; unmatched junction bases: 9. Original processing methods: For nucleated cells, counts were estimated from reference gene primer amplification. The table came from immunoSEQ multiplex PCR; TCRdb's copy has only in-frame clones and leaves some out. D and trimming were read from the DNA, whereas the V and J calls and clone size are those reported in that table. The top ten clones hold 9.5% to 13% of a sample with under 250,000 clones, 70% to 90% of them seen once. The receptor was derived from a man aged 45-65 years with COVID-19, enrolled during active disease. The sample was peripheral blood. This chain links TRBV3-1 (or the pseudogene TRBV3-2) with TRBJ2-1; 10 nucleotides line up with TRBD2. CDR3 nucleotide sequence: TGTGCCAGCAGCCAAGATCCAGCGGGGGGGGGACACGAGCAGTTCTTC. Translation gives CASSQDPAGGGHEQFF.